This T cell receptor beta chain was retrieved from a study of Ad26.COV2.S vaccination and SARS-CoV-2 variants (dated by TCRdb to the early 2020s). In the study overall: Sequencing of the TCRbeta repertoire served to evaluate the specificity and breadth of SARS-CoV-2-reactive T cell receptors following Ad26.COV2.S vaccination. A total of 32 samples were included in the TCR-sequenced set, comprising approximately 20 Ad26.COV2.S vaccine recipients, 5 placebo recipients and 8 SARS-CoV-2 convalescent individuals. Broad study findings and their caveats: It was noted by the authors that total T cell responses may have been underestimated by the TCR breadth and depth analyses. Compared with placebo recipients, Ad26.COV2.S recipients showed higher spike-specific TCR breadth (P = 0.0014). Non-spike TCR breadth was comparable between vaccine and placebo recipients, consistent with the vaccine containing only spike. Substantial breadth of spike-specific CD8+ and CD4+ T cell responses was reported after vaccination.

The immunoSEQ Assay was used to sequence TCRbeta CDR3 regions. After extraction, genomic DNA underwent amplification by bias-controlled multiplex PCR, followed by high-throughput sequencing. In the paper's pipeline: To quantify the absolute abundance of every unique TCRbeta CDR3 region, sequences were collapsed and filtered. Usable DNA was measured by amplifying reference genes present in all nucleated cells, and TCRbeta template counts were normalized to that usable DNA to estimate T cell fraction. Repertoire TCRs were annotated as SARS-CoV-2-specific when V gene, CDR3 amino acid sequence and J gene were exactly matched to a known reactive TCR set. MIRA supplied the reference SARS-CoV-2 TCR set, which was filtered for enrichment in COVID-19-positive ImmuneCODE repertoires so that public or cross-reactive TCRs were removed. Using the MIRA antigens, annotated TCRs were further analysed by specific ORF or by position within an ORF. Breadth was defined as the number of annotated unique rearrangements divided by the total number of unique productive rearrangements, and depth was defined as the summed frequency of the annotated unique rearrangements. TCR breadth was compared between groups using two-sided Wilcoxon rank-sum tests. This immuneACCESS table, as held by TCRdb, lists in-frame sequences with V and J called but not all clones. Of the missing ones, under half trace to an unresolved V gene in checked studies; the others have no known cause. V, J and clone size are taken as reported in that table, and D and trimming were inferred from the DNA itself. The sample contains roughly 100,000 clones, around 80% of them found a single time. Roughly a sixth of the sample comes from the top ten.

Remarks on this clone: The antigen it recognizes is unknown. Within one base of it there is no much larger clone, and no base qualities were kept.

According to the study, the label for this sample's time point signals: individuals recovered from natural SARS-CoV-2 infection. This TCR came from a human donor who had recovered from COVID-19. The specimen comprised peripheral blood, sampled after recovery from COVID-19.

The sequence in DNA is TGTGCCATCAGTGCGACCTATTTGTACGAGCAGTACTTC. This encodes CAISATYLYEQYF. Recombination joined TRBV10-3 with TRBJ2-7, with the D gene not clear enough to name. V loses 4 bases, J loses 4 bases, and the germline ends lie 11 bases apart. The germline V gene supplies CDR1 ENHRY and CDR2 SYGVKD. Including the terminal cysteine and phenylalanine, the CDR3 comprises 13 residues. Left in the record is the CDR3 DNA by itself, 39 bases read in frame from the first base.